The rows below give T cell receptor beta chains drawn from one sample of a study of T cells after yellow fever vaccination. TCRdb independently ran MiXCR on the 5' RACE reads; one entry per CDR3 protein. Of 600,000 to 750,000 distinct CDR3 sequences listed, 12% are singletons. Sample: PBMCs, taken on the day of the yellow fever booster vaccination. These receptors all stem from a man younger than 40 who received the YFV17D yellow fever vaccine. CDR3s leave out the opening cysteine and the closing phenylalanine or tryptophan. The order of the fields is V gene, CDR3 protein.

>TRBV20-1
SAREDRGLGNEQF
>TRBV15
ATRRLVAGVKDTQY
>TRBV5-1
ASSSQGGDEAF
>TRBV7-9
ASSLRASGEYGYT
>TRBV7-2
ASSPLTSGATKNIQY
>TRBV6-2/TRBV6-3
ASSYRVDVPSPLH
>TRBV28
ASTPGGFPNTGELF
>TRBV2
ASHRDRSSYEQY
>TRBV2
ASSVTSYEQY
>TRBV4-3
ASSQEGKGYSPLH
>TRBV6-2/TRBV6-3
ASKQTGSGTGELF
>TRBV27
ASSLAAGAYEQY
>TRBV20-1
SPHTSGSYNEQF
>TRBV7-2
ASSGASSGSWYEQF
>TRBV27
ASSVKGPTEAF
>TRBV28
ASLHWGTGPF
>TRBV5-1
ASSSGTSGNYEQY
>TRBV25-1
ASGTNRGEQY
>TRBV4-3
ASSQDGTLRVGQF
>TRBV10-3
AISALAGVGEQF
>TRBV6-2/TRBV6-3
ASNGQEGGEPYEQY
>TRBV9
ASSVAPGVGYEQY
>TRBV6-2/TRBV6-3
ASNLGLAGSSTDTQY
>TRBV28
ASRQGLTYEQY
>TRBV9
ASSTATSGKETQY
>TRBV20-1
SARDPLAGAQTQY
>TRBV12-3/TRBV12-4
ASSLGESHNEQF
>TRBV29-1
SVGIGRPGYEQY
>TRBV12-3/TRBV12-4
ASSLRDHYEQY
>TRBV25-1
ASSGGHMFGEAF
>TRBV27
ASSLRPQQPQH
>TRBV11-2
ASSLGAGLAGVFSNEQF
>TRBV7-3
ASSPGGLSNEQF
>TRBV20-1
SARKTSGRRTDTQY
>TRBV6-2/TRBV6-3
GSSFNPGTRNEQY
>TRBV7-2
ASSPDRGRVTEAF
>TRBV15
ATSSPLGSGSQETQY
>TRBV11-2
ASSPRTGRLIEQY
>TRBV15
ATSRPSGPSSYNEQF
>TRBV4-2
ASSQAGTAGTDTQY
>TRBV5-5
ASSLGAGSWFDTQY
>TRBV6-5
ASSSRRALSGTQY
>TRBV11-2
ASSLGQGKSYEQY
>TRBV5-5
AARGLAATGELF
>TRBV5-1
ASSLGRSGSGTDTQY
>TRBV12-3/TRBV12-4
ASSSQGFAGELF
>TRBV20-1
SASDHFQETQY